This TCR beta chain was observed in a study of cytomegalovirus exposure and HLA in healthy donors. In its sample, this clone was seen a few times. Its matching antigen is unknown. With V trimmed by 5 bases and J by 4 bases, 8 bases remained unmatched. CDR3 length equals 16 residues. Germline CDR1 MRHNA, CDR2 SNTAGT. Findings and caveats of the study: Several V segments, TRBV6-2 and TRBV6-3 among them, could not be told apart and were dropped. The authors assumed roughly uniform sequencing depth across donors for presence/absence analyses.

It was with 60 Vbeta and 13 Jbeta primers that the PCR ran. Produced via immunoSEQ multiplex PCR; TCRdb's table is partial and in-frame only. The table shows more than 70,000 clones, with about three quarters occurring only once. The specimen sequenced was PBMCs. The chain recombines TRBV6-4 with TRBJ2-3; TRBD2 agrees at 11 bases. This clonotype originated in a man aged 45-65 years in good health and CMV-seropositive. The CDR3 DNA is TGTGCCAGCAGTTTCACTAGCGGGAGCGCGTCAGATACGCAGTATTTT. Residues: CASSFTSGSASDTQYF.